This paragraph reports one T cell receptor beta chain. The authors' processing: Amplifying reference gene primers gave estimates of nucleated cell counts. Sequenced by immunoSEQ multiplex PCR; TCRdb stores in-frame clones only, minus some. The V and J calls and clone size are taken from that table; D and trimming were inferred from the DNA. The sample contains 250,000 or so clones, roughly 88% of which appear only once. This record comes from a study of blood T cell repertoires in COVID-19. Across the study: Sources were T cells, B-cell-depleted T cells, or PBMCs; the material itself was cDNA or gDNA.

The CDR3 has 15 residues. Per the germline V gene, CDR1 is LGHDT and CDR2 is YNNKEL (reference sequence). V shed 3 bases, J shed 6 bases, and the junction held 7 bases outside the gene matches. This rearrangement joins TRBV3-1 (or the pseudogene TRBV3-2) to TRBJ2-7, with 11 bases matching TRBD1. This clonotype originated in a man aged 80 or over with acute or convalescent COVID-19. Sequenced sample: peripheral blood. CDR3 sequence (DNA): TGTGCCAGCAGCCATTCCGGGACAGGGGGAGGCGAGCAGTACTTC. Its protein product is CASSHSGTGGGEQYF.